This passage covers 19 T cell receptor beta chains from one sample sequenced in a study of radiotherapy plus CTLA-4 blockade in lung cancer. Generated by immunoSEQ multiplex PCR, the TCRdb table keeps only in-frame clones and is missing some. The profile covers 40,000 to 55,000 clones, with roughly three quarters appearing a single time and around 2.4% taken by the ten largest. The starting material was peripheral blood, obtained from a patient treated with radiotherapy plus ipilimumab. These TCRs come from a human donor with non-small cell lung cancer whose response to radiotherapy plus ipilimumab could not be evaluated.

The chain carries TRBV14 and TRBJ2-7; the D gene is possibly TRBD2 (5 bases). Trimming removed 3 bases from V and 0 bases from J, with 15 bases in between. The CDR3 covers 16 residues. CDR1 SGHDN and CDR2 FVKESK come from the germline V gene. CDR3 DNA: TGTGCCAGCAGCCACTTCGGTGGCGGGCGCTCCTACGAGCAGTACTTC. Residues: CASSHFGGGRSYEQYF.

The gene calls are TRBV30 and TRBJ2-5, with 7 bases fitting TRBD2. CDR3 size: 14 residues. V gave up 0 bases and J gave up 3 bases; unmatched junction bases: 4. Germline CDR1 is GTSNPN and CDR2 is SVGIG (reference sequence). This chain's CDR3 is CAWSVGLAEETQYF. CDR3 in DNA: TGTGCCTGGAGTGTAGGGCTAGCGGAAGAGACCCAGTACTTC.

V usage is TRBV27 and J usage is TRBJ2-3; 10 bases match TRBD2. Trimming removed 7 bases from V and 5 bases from J; junction bases left unmatched: 9. The CDR3 contains 15 residues. CDR1 is MNHEY, CDR2 SMNVEV, per germline (reference sequence). Written as DNA, the CDR3 is TGTGCCAGCATTAGGAGCGGGGGGGCCTTAGATACGCAGTATTTT. It is translated as CASIRSGGALDTQYF.

The chain links TRBV28 to TRBJ2-7, with TRBD1 matching 7 bases. The ends lost 6 bases at V and 2 bases at J; junction bases unmatched: 10. This CDR3 is 15 amino acids long. CDR1 and CDR2 (germline): MDHEN, SYDVKM. CDR3 region: CASRPMDRLTYEQYF. The CDR3, as DNA: TGTGCCAGCAGACCTATGGACAGGCTAACCTACGAGCAGTACTTC.

The count of this clone is one. The chain uses TRBV2 and TRBJ1-1, with unresolved D. V shed 7 bases and J shed 2 bases, with 14 bases lying between them. The length of the CDR3 is 14 residues. In germline, CDR1 is SNHLY, CDR2 FYNNEI. The CDR3 DNA sequence: TGTGCCAGCATGAGGGAGGTCCCTAACACTGAAGCTTTCTTT. This sequence encodes CASMREVPNTEAFF.

This chain links TRBV7-9 with TRBJ2-5, with 7 bases aligning to TRBD2. V lost 5 bases to trimming and J lost 2 bases; unmatched junction nucleotides: 5. CDR1 SEHNR and CDR2 FQNEAQ come from the germline V gene (reference sequence). CDR3 length: 14 amino acids. CDR3 loop: CASSRAGEQETQYF. The CDR3 coding sequence is TGTGCCAGCAGCAGGGCGGGAGAACAAGAGACCCAGTACTTC.

V is TRBV19 and J is TRBJ1-2, with no clear D. CDR3 length: 11 residues. V lost 8 bases, J lost 8 bases, and 12 bases lay in between. From germline, CDR1 is LNHDA and CDR2 SQIVND (reference sequence). CDR3 DNA sequence: TGTGCCAGTTCGGAGTTCCTGGGCTACACCTTC. The encoded protein is CASSEFLGYTF.

This chain connects TRBV6-5 to TRBJ1-2; D perhaps matches TRBD1 (5 bases). The V gene's germline CDR1 is MNHEY and CDR2 SVGAGI. This CDR3 region has 13 residues. V dropped 3 bases and J dropped 3 bases, with 8 bases sitting between them. The DNA of the CDR3 is TGTGCCAGCAGTTATGAAGGGGACTATGGCTACACCTTC. Protein: CASSYEGDYGYTF.

The J gene is TRBJ2-5, the V gene TRBV4-2; D is perhaps TRBD2 (6 bases). The last part of the DNA fits TRBJ2-7 better; the J call may be wrong. In germline, CDR1 is LGHNA, CDR2 YNFKEQ. The CDR3 is 16 residues long. The CDR3 DNA reads as TGTGCCAGCAGCCAAGAGATAGCGGTCAGCTCCTACGAGCAGTACTTC. The encoded protein is CASSQEIAVSSYEQYF.

J is TRBJ2-2 and V is TRBV7-9; D remains ambiguous. The CDR3 runs to 16 residues. Germline CDR1 reads SEHNR; CDR2 reads FQNEAQ (reference sequence). Trimming shortened V by 5 bases and J by 0 bases, and 13 bases separated the two germline ends. The CDR3 sequence is CASSPRVAANTGELFF. For the CDR3, the DNA is TGTGCCAGCAGCCCCCGAGTCGCGGCGAACACCGGGGAGCTGTTTTTT.

The chain carries TRBV7-8 and TRBJ2-7; maybe TRBD1 (5 bases). The CDR3 totals 13 residues. Deletions cut 5 bases from V and 6 bases from J, with 14 bases between. The germline V gene has CDR1 SGHVS and CDR2 FQNEAQ. This chain's CDR3 is CASSQIRGGEQYF. The CDR3, as DNA: TGTGCCAGCAGCCAGATAAGGGGCGGCGAGCAGTACTTC.

V is TRBV18 and J is TRBJ1-1; TRBD1 matches at 10 bases. Germline V gene sequence: CDR1 KGHSH, CDR2 LQKENI. The CDR3 consists of 14 residues. With 3 bases clipped from V and 4 bases from J, the junction kept 2 bases outside the gene matches. The CDR3 reads CASSPWTGGTEAFF. CDR3 nucleotide sequence: TGTGCCAGCTCACCCTGGACAGGGGGCACTGAAGCTTTCTTT.

This chain's CDR3 is CASSPDRVYNEQFF. As DNA, the CDR3 is TGTGCCAGTAGTCCCGACAGGGTCTACAATGAGCAGTTCTTC. This sequence joins TRBV19 and TRBJ2-1; 7 bases align to TRBD1. The CDR3 extends over 14 amino acids. Germline trimming cut 5 bases from V and 3 bases from J; bases unmatched to any gene: 4. Per the germline V gene, CDR1 is LNHDA and CDR2 is SQIVND (reference sequence).

The chain combines TRBV6-5 with TRBJ1-5; 7 bases align to TRBD1. V gave up 2 bases and J gave up 1 base; unmatched junction bases: 5. CDR1 and CDR2 (germline): MNHEY, SVGAGI. The CDR3 runs 16 residues. CDR3 coding DNA: TGTGCCAGCAGTTACCCGACAGGGTTAAGCAATCAGCCCCAGCATTTT. Translation gives CASSYPTGLSNQPQHF.

This chain links TRBV28 with TRBJ1-1; D may be TRBD1 (5 bases). CDR3 length: 13 residues. Trimming removed 5 bases from V and 9 bases from J, with 16 bases in between. The V gene's germline CDR1 is MDHEN and CDR2 SYDVKM. CDR3: CASSLQGGPQAFF. Written as DNA, the CDR3 is TGTGCCAGCAGTCTTCAGGGAGGGCCTCAAGCTTTCTTT.

V is TRBV28 and J is TRBJ2-7, with D possibly being TRBD1 (6 bases). V gave up 6 bases and J gave up 7 bases, with 7 bases separating them. The CDR3 totals 10 residues. Germline V CDR1 and CDR2: MDHEN, SYDVKM. The chain's CDR3 is CASRGAEQYF. Here the CDR3 DNA reads TGTGCCAGCAGGGGGGCGGAGCAGTACTTC. The entire variable domain, with the rest obtained from reference TRBV28 and TRBJ2-7, is as follows: DVKVTQSSRYLVKRTGEKVFLECVQDMDHENMFWYRQDPGLGLRLIYFSYDVKMKEKGDIPEGYSVSREKKERFSLILESASTNQTSMYLCASRGAEQYFGPGTRLTVT.

The rearrangement joins TRBV6-5 to TRBJ2-5; 7 bases agree with TRBD2. Germline-derived CDR1 and CDR2 are MNHEY and SVGAGI. The V and J ends lost 6 bases and 0 bases, in that order; junction bases with no gene match: 4. The CDR3 is 14 residues long. The CDR3 DNA is TGTGCCAGCAGCAACGGGAGGTACCAAGAGACCCAGTACTTC. Protein: CASSNGRYQETQYF.

This sequence joins TRBV5-1 and TRBJ1-3, with a tentative D call TRBD1 (5 bases). The ends were cut back, 0 bases at V and 3 bases at J, with 10 bases in the middle. The V gene's germline CDR1 is SGHRS and CDR2 YFSETQ. CDR3 size: 15 residues. In DNA, the CDR3 is TGCGCCAGCAGCTTGGTTGGTGACAGTGGAAACACCATATATTTT. Protein product: CASSLVGDSGNTIYF. Full variable domain (rest looked up from reference TRBV5-1 and TRBJ1-3): KAGVTQTPRYLIKTRGQQVTLSCSPISGHRSVSWYQQTPGQGLQFLFEYFSETQRNKGNFPGRFSGRQFSNSRSEMNVSTLELGDSALYLCASSLVGDSGNTIYFGEGSWLTVV.

The V call is TRBV6-4, the J call TRBJ1-2; D is perhaps TRBD1 (5 bases). Looked up from germline, CDR1 is MRHNA and CDR2 is SNTAGT. The V and J ends lost 4 bases and 4 bases respectively, with 19 bases between them. CDR3 size: 16 residues. In DNA form, the CDR3 reads TGTGCCAGCAGTGTTACCCTCGGGGACTCTGTCTATGGCTACACCTTC. Translated, it gives CASSVTLGDSVYGYTF.